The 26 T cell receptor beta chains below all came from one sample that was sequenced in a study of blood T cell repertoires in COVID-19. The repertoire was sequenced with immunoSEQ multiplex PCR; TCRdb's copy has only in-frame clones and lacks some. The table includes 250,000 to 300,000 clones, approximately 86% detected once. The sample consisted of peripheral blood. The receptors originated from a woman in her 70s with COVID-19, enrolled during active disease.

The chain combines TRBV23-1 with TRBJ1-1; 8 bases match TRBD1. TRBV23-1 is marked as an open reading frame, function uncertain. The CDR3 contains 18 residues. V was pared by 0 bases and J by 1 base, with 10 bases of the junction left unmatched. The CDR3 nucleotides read TGCGCCAGCAGTCAATCCTGCAAGACAGGGGCGCCGAACACTGAAGCTTTCTTT. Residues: CASSQSCKTGAPNTEAFF.

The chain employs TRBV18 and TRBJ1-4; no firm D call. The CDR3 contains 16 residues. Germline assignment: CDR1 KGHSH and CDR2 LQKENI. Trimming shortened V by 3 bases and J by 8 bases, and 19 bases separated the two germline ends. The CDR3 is CASSPPTLGGVEKLFF. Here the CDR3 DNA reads TGTGCCAGCTCACCGCCTACCCTGGGCGGGGTGGAAAAACTGTTTTTT.

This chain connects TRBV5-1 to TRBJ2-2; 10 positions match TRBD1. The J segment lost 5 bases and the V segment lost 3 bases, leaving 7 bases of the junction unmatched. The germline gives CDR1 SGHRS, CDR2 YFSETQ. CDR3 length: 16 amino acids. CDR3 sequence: CASSYLTGGETGELFF. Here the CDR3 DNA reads TGCGCCAGCAGCTATTTGACAGGGGGCGAGACCGGGGAGCTGTTTTTT.

This CDR3 reads CATTGATAYSGNTIYF. In DNA, the CDR3 is TGTGCCACGACAGGTGCCACGGCCTACTCTGGAAACACCATATATTTT. The gene calls are TRBV7-9 and TRBJ1-3; maybe TRBD1 (6 bases). V was shortened by 10 bases and J by 0 bases, with 19 bases between the two germline ends. This CDR3 comprises 16 residues. Germline-derived CDR1 and CDR2 are SEHNR and FQNEAQ (reference sequence).

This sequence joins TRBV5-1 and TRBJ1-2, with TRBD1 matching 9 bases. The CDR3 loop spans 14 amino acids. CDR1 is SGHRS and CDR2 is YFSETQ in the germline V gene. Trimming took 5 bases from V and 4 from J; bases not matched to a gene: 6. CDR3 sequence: CASRKQGAGYGYTF. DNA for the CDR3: TGCGCCAGCAGGAAACAGGGGGCCGGCTATGGCTACACCTTC.

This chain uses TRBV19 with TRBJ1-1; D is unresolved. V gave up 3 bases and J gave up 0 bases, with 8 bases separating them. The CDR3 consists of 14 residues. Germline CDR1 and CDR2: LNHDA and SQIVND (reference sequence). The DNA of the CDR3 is TGTGCCAGTAGTATGACTGAGATGAACACTGAAGCTTTCTTT. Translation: CASSMTEMNTEAFF.

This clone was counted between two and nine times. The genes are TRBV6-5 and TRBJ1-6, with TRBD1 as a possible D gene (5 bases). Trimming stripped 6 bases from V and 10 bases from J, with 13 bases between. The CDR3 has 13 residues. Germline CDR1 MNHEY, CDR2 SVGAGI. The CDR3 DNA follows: TGTGCCAGCAGGGACAATGAGGTATCACCCCTCCACTTT. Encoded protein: CASRDNEVSPLHF.

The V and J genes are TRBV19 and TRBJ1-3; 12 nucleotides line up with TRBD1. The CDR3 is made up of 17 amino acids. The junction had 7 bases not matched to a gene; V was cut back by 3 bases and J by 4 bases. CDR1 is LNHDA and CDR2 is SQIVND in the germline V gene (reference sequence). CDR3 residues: CASSILGQGAPGNTIYF. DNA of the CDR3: TGTGCCAGTAGTATCCTGGGACAGGGGGCGCCAGGAAACACCATATATTTT.

The CDR3 loop is CASSLSGLEARETQYF. The CDR3, as DNA: TGCGCCAGCAGCTTGTCCGGACTAGAGGCCCGAGAGACCCAGTACTTC. J is TRBJ2-5 and V is TRBV5-1; 7 nucleotides align to TRBD2. After removal of 1 base from V and 4 bases from J, the junction contained 10 bases not matched to a gene. CDR1 is SGHRS and CDR2 is YFSETQ in the germline V gene. CDR3 length: 16 residues.

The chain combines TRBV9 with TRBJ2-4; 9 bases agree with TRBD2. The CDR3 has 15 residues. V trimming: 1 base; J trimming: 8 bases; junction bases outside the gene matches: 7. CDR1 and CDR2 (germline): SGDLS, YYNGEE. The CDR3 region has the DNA TGTGCCAGCAGCGTATCCAGCGGGGGGTTGGACATTCAGTACTTC. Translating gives CASSVSSGGLDIQYF.

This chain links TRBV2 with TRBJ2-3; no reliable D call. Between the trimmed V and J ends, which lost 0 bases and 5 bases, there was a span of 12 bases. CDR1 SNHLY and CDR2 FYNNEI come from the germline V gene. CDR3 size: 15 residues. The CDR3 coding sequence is TGTGCCAGCAGTGAAGCAGAACTACCGAGAGATACGCAGTATTTT. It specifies CASSEAELPRDTQYF.

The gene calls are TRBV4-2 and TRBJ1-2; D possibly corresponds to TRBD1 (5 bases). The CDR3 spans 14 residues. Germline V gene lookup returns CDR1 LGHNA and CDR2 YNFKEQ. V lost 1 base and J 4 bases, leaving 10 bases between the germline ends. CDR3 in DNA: TGTGCCAGCAGCCAAGTCGGGGGGATCTATGGCTACACCTTC. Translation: CASSQVGGIYGYTF.

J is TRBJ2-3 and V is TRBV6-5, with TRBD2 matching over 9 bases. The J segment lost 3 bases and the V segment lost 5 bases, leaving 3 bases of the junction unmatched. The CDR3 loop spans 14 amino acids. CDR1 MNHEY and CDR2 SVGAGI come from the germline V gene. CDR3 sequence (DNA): TGTGCCAGCAGTCCGGGACTAGCTACAGATACGCAGTATTTT. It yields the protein CASSPGLATDTQYF.

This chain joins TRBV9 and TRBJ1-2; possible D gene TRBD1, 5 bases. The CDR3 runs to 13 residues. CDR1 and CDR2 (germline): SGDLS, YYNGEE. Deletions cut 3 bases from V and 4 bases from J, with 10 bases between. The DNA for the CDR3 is TGTGCCAGCAGCGGGGGAGGGACCTATGGCTACACCTTC. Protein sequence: CASSGGGTYGYTF.

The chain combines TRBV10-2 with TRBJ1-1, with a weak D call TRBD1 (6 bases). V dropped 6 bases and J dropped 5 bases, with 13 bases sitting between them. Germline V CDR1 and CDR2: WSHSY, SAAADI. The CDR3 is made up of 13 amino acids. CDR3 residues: CASRQGVGTEAFF. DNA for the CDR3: TGCGCCAGCAGACAGGGAGTCGGGACTGAAGCTTTCTTT.

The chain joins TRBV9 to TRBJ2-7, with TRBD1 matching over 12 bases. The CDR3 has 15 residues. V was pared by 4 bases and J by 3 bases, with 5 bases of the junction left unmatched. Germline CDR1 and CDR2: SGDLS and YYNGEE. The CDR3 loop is CASSPGTGGHYEQYF. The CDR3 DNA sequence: TGTGCCAGCAGCCCTGGGACAGGGGGCCACTACGAGCAGTACTTC. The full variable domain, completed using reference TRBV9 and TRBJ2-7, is DSGVTQTPKHLITATGQRVTLRCSPRSGDLSVYWYQQSLDQGLQFLIQYYNGEERAKGNILERFSAQQFPDLHSELNLSSLELGDSALYFCASSPGTGGHYEQYFGPGTRLTVT.

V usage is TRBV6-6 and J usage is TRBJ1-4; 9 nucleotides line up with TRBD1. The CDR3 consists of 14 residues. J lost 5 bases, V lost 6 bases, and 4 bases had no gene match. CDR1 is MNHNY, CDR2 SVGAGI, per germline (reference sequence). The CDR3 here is CASRDGTGNEKLFF. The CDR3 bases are TGTGCCAGCAGAGACGGGACAGGGAATGAAAAACTGTTTTTT.

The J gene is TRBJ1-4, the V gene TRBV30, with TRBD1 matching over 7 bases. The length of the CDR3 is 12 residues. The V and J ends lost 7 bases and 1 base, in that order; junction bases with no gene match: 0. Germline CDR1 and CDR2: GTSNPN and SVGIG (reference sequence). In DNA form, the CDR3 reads TGTGCCTCAGGGGGAACTAATGAAAAACTGTTTTTT. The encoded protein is CASGGTNEKLFF.

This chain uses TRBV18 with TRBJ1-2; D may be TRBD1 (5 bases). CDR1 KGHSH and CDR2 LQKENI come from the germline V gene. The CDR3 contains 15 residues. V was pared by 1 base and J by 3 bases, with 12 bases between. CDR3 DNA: TGTGCCAGCTCACCACGGCCAGACAGTCACTATGGCTACACCTTC. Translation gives CASSPRPDSHYGYTF.

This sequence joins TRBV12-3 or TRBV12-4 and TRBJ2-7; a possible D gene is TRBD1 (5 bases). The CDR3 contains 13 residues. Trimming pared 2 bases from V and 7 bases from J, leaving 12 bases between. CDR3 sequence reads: CASSLRGPVEQYF. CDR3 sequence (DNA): TGTGCCAGCAGTTTAAGGGGTCCCGTAGAGCAGTACTTC.

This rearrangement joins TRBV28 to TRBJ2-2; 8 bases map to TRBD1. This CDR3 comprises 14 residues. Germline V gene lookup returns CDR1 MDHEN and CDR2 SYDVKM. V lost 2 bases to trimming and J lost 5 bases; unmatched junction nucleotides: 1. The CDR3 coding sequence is TGTGCCAGCAGTTTACAGGGGGCAACCGGGGAGCTGTTTTTT. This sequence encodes CASSLQGATGELFF.

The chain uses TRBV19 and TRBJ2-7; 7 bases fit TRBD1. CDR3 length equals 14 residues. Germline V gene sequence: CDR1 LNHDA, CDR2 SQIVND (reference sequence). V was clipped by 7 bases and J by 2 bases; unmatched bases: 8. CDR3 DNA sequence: TGTGCCAGTACCCTCCCCGACAGGGCCTACGAGCAGTACTTC. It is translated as CASTLPDRAYEQYF.

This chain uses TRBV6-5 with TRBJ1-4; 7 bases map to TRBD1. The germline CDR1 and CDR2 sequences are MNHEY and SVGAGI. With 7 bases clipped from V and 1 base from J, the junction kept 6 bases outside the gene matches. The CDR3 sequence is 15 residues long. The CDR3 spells CASKLQGRTNEKLFF. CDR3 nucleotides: TGTGCCAGCAAGTTACAGGGGAGAACTAATGAAAAACTGTTTTTT.

The CDR3 is CATLGPYDRGRDPGYTF. The CDR3 DNA follows: TGTGCCACCCTGGGGCCCTATGACAGGGGGCGCGACCCCGGCTACACCTTC. The chain couples TRBV24-1 to TRBJ1-2, with 10 positions matching TRBD1. The J segment lost 8 bases and the V segment lost 9 bases, leaving 20 bases of the junction unmatched. CDR1 and CDR2 (germline): KGHDR, SFDVKD. The CDR3 contains 17 residues.

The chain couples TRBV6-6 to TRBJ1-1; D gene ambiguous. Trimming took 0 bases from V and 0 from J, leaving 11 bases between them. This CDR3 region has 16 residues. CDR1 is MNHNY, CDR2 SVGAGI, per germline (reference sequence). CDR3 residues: CASSYSTWYMNTEAFF. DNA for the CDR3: TGTGCCAGCAGTTACTCCACGTGGTACATGAACACTGAAGCTTTCTTT.

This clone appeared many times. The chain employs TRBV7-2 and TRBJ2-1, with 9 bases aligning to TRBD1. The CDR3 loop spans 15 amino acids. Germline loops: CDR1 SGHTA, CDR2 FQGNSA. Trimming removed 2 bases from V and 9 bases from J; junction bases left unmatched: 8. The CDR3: CASSLTGGITGEQFF. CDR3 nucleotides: TGTGCCAGCAGCTTAACAGGGGGCATTACAGGTGAGCAGTTCTTC.